The present T cell receptor beta chain was sequenced within a study of patients and donors after allogeneic stem cell transplantation. TCRdb re-analysed the RT-PCR reads in MiXCR, keeping a single row per CDR3 protein. Of 900,000 to 1,000,000 distinct CDR3 sequences listed, more than 15% are singletons. Only a few counts were recorded for this clonotype. V shed 7 bases and J shed 9 bases, with 11 bases lying between them. The CDR3 is made up of 11 amino acids. Sequencing was carried out using blood, either unsorted or a sorted T cell fraction (not recorded which). The chain carries TRBV12-3 or TRBV12-4 and TRBJ2-3; D is perhaps TRBD1 or TRBD2 (5 bases each). The sequence was collected from a human donor who was either an allogeneic HSCT recipient or a stem cell or donor lymphocyte infusion donor (not recorded which). It is not recorded whose cells these are; they may come from a transplant donor. The CDR3 here is CASTLRETQYF. The DNA for the CDR3 is TGTGCCAGCACCCTCAGGGAGACGCAGTATTTT.